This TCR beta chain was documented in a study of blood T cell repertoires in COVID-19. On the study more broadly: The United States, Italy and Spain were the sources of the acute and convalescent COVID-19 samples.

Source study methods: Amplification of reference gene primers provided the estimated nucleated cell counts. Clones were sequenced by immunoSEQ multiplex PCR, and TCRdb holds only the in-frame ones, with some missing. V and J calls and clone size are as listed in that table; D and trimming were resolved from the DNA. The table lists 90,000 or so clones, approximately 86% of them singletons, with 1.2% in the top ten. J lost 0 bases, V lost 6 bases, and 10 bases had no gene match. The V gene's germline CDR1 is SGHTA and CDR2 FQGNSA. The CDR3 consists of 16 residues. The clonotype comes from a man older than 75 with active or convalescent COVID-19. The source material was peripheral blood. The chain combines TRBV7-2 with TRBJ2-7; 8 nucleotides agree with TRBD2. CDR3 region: CASSTGPAGDSYEQYF. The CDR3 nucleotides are TGTGCCAGCAGTACAGGCCCAGCGGGAGACTCCTACGAGCAGTACTTC.